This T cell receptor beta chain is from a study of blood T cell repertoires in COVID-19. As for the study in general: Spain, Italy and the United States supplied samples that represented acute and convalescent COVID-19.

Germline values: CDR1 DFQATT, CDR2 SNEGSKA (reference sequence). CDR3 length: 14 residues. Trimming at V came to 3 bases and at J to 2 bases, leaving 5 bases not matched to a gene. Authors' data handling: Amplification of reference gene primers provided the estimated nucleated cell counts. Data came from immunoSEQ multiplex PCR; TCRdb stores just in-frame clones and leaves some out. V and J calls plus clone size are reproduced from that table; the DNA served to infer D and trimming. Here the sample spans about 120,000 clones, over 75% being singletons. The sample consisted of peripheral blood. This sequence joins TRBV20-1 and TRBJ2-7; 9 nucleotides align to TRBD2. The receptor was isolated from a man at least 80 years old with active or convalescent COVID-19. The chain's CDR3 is CSASASGEAYEQYF. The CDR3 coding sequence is TGCAGTGCTAGTGCTAGCGGGGAAGCCTACGAGCAGTACTTC.